This T cell receptor (beta chain) was documented in a study of blood T cell repertoires in COVID-19. Study-level background: Sites across the United States, Italy and Spain contributed samples from acute and convalescent COVID-19. The cDNA or gDNA used as material had been derived from T cells, B-cell-depleted T cells, or PBMCs.

In the study's own analysis: For nucleated cells, counts were estimated from reference gene primer amplification. Assay used: immunoSEQ multiplex PCR; TCRdb lists only in-frame clones, some missing. V and J calls and clone size are copied from that table; D and trimming were computed from the DNA. The sample shows about 170,000 clones, 84% of them seen only once. This clone appeared a few times. The V end lost 4 bases, the J end lost 1 base, and 12 bases lay between the germline ends. The CDR3 runs to 15 residues. Germline V lookup: CDR1 SGHRS, CDR2 YFSETQ. The sequenced material came from peripheral blood. The chain has TRBV5-1 and TRBJ2-1; a possible D gene is TRBD2 (6 bases). The source is a man aged 35 to 55 who had recovered from COVID-19. The CDR3 loop is CASSPRRDSYNEQFF. CDR3 coding DNA: TGCGCCAGCAGCCCGCGGCGGGATTCCTACAATGAGCAGTTCTTC.